Presented here are 28 T cell receptor beta chains from one specimen sequenced in a study of blood T cell repertoires in COVID-19. The assay was immunoSEQ multiplex PCR, and TCRdb's table has in-frame clones only and misses some. The sample yields 230,000 or so clones, around 84% seen once. Sequenced material: PBMCs or T cells enriched from blood (not recorded which). The receptors here all came from a woman aged 45-65 years who had been exposed to COVID-19.

This chain uses TRBV11-2 with TRBJ1-6; D gene unclear. Germline-derived CDR1 and CDR2 are SGHAT and FQNNGV. V lost 4 bases and J 7 bases, leaving 5 bases between the germline ends. The CDR3 consists of 12 residues. The CDR3 DNA follows: TGTGCCAGCAGCTATCAGAATTCACCCCTCCACTTT. Amino acid sequence: CASSYQNSPLHF.

This clone was counted a single time. This chain joins TRBV29-1 and TRBJ2-5; D may be TRBD1 (6 bases). Germline lookup yields CDR1 SQVTM and CDR2 ANQGSEA. The CDR3 runs 12 residues. CDR3 coding DNA: TGCAGACTTAACCAGGGGCGAGAGACCCAGTACTTC. Its protein product is CRLNQGRETQYF.

The V and J genes are TRBV5-6 and TRBJ2-1, with D possibly matching TRBD1 (5 bases). In germline, CDR1 is SGHDT, CDR2 YYEEEE. This CDR3 is 12 amino acids long. V lost 7 bases and J lost 5, with 10 bases in between. The CDR3 DNA reads TGTGCCAGCGGGGCAGCCCACAATGAGCAGTTCTTC. Its translation is CASGAAHNEQFF.

The V gene is TRBV5-1, the J gene TRBJ2-3, with D uncertain. The V gene's germline CDR1 is SGHRS and CDR2 YFSETQ. The CDR3 has 12 amino acids. V was shortened by 1 base and J by 3 bases, with 3 bases between the two germline ends. CDR3 loop: CASSLTTDTQYF. In DNA, the CDR3 is TGCGCCAGCAGCTTGACTACAGATACGCAGTATTTT.

The J gene is TRBJ1-1, the V gene TRBV5-5, with D perhaps matching TRBD1 (5 bases). Trimming pared 4 bases from V and 4 bases from J, leaving 8 bases between. The CDR3 has 12 amino acids. Germline V gene sequence: CDR1 SGHKS, CDR2 YYEKEE (reference sequence). As DNA, the CDR3 is TGTGCCAGCAGCCAAGGGGTCACTGAAGCTTTCTTT. Its translation: CASSQGVTEAFF.

This clone was seen a few times. The chain links TRBV11-2 to TRBJ1-2; D ambiguous. V gave up 3 bases and J gave up 3 bases, with 8 bases separating them. Germline loops: CDR1 SGHAT, CDR2 FQNNGV. This CDR3 region has 13 residues. The CDR3 region has the DNA TGTGCCAGCAGCTTCATCCCCCACTATGGCTACACCTTC. It is translated as CASSFIPHYGYTF.

Only one count was recorded for this clone. The rearrangement joins TRBV3-1 (or the pseudogene TRBV3-2) to TRBJ1-2; D possibly corresponds to TRBD1 (5 bases). The CDR3 spans 13 residues. Germline CDR1 LGHDT, CDR2 YNNKEL (reference sequence). V lost 3 bases and J 5 bases, leaving 10 bases between the germline ends. The CDR3 reads CASSHPGSYGYTF. The DNA for the CDR3 is TGTGCCAGCAGCCACCCAGGGTCGTATGGCTACACCTTC.

This clone was seen just once. CDR3 nucleotides: TGCGCCAGCAGCTCCGGGGGGGTCCGGTACAATGAGCAGTTCTTC. It encodes CASSSGGVRYNEQFF. V and J are TRBV5-1 and TRBJ2-1; 8 positions agree with TRBD2. This CDR3 spans 15 amino acids. The V gene end was trimmed by 3 bases and the J gene end by 4 bases; junction bases not matched to a gene: 6. Germline CDR1 SGHRS, CDR2 YFSETQ.

This chain connects TRBV6-5 to TRBJ2-7; maybe TRBD1 (6 bases). Trimming took off 5 bases at V and 7 bases at J, with 15 bases between the two ends. This CDR3 has 13 residues. From germline, CDR1 is MNHEY and CDR2 SVGAGI. In nucleotides, the CDR3 is TGTGCCAGCAGTACGGAACAGGGTTATGAGCAGTACTTC. It encodes CASSTEQGYEQYF.

The chain has TRBV7-2 and TRBJ2-2; 9 bases line up with TRBD1. V lost 4 bases to trimming and J lost 0 bases; unmatched junction nucleotides: 12. This CDR3 is 19 amino acids long. Germline V gene data show CDR1 as SGHTA and CDR2 as FQGNSA. The CDR3 region has the DNA TGTGCCAGCAGCTCCACCTGGGAGGGGGACAGGGCGAACACCGGGGAGCTGTTTTTT. It is translated as CASSSTWEGDRANTGELFF.

The chain recombines TRBV7-9 with TRBJ1-1, with 9 bases aligning to TRBD1. The trim removed 5 bases at V and 11 bases at J, leaving 9 bases unmatched. Germline V gene sequence: CDR1 SEHNR, CDR2 FQNEAQ (reference sequence). The CDR3 runs 13 residues. As DNA, the CDR3 is TGTGCCAGCAGCCAGGGACAGGGAGTTTGGGCTTTCTTT. Translating gives CASSQGQGVWAFF. Using reference TRBV7-9 and TRBJ1-1 for the parts outside the CDR3, the full variable domain is DTGVSQNPRHKITKRGQNVTFRCDPISEHNRLYWYRQTLGQGPEFLTYFQNEAQLEKSRLLSDRFSAERPKGSFSTLEIQRTEQGDSAMYLCASSQGQGVWAFFGQGTRLTVV.

This chain links TRBV7-9 with TRBJ1-1, with D maybe TRBD1 (6 bases). Between the trimmed V and J ends, which lost 5 bases and 5 bases, there was a span of 15 bases. CDR1 is SEHNR and CDR2 is FQNEAQ in the germline V gene (reference sequence). The CDR3 runs 14 residues. CDR3 loop: CASSPPRGRTEAFF. For the CDR3, the DNA is TGTGCCAGCAGCCCGCCCAGGGGAAGGACTGAAGCTTTCTTT.

The chain combines TRBV7-7 with TRBJ2-1, with 9 positions matching TRBD1. The CDR3 runs to 15 residues. The germline V gene encodes CDR1 SSHAT and CDR2 FNYEAQ (reference sequence). V was clipped by 4 bases and J by 5 bases; unmatched bases: 6. The CDR3 loop is CASSSGGQGNNEQFF. For the CDR3, the DNA is TGTGCCAGCAGCTCAGGGGGACAGGGTAACAATGAGCAGTTCTTC.

This clone has more than one count but fewer than ten. This chain links TRBV9 with TRBJ2-5; a possible D gene is TRBD1 (6 bases). Trimming cost V 3 bases and J 2 bases, with 17 bases left between them. The CDR3 covers 16 residues. Germline V CDR1 and CDR2: SGDLS, YYNGEE. The CDR3 region is CASSALTGTLQETQYF. The CDR3 nucleotides read TGTGCCAGCAGCGCCCTAACAGGGACCCTACAAGAGACCCAGTACTTC.

This clone was recorded only once. J is TRBJ1-6 and V is TRBV27; 9 bases are shared with TRBD1. The CDR3 is 19 residues long. Unmatched junction bases numbered 20, after V lost 8 bases and J lost 6 bases. In germline, CDR1 is MNHEY, CDR2 SMNVEV (reference sequence). The CDR3 region is CASGAHSGQGATRNSPLHF. The CDR3 DNA follows: TGTGCCAGCGGGGCTCATTCGGGACAGGGAGCTACGCGTAATTCACCCCTCCACTTT.

Only one count was recorded for this clone. This chain links TRBV5-1 with TRBJ2-2, with D uncertain. The CDR3 consists of 15 residues. The germline V and J ends were trimmed by 4 bases and 2 bases, with 12 bases remaining between them. Germline V CDR1 and CDR2: SGHRS, YFSETQ. CDR3 amino acids: CASSLRPPNTGELFF. CDR3 sequence (DNA): TGCGCCAGCAGCCTGCGGCCACCAAACACCGGGGAGCTGTTTTTT. Full variable domain (missing parts from reference TRBV5-1 and TRBJ2-2): KAGVTQTPRYLIKTRGQQVTLSCSPISGHRSVSWYQQTPGQGLQFLFEYFSETQRNKGNFPGRFSGRQFSNSRSEMNVSTLELGDSALYLCASSLRPPNTGELFFGEGSRLTVL.

About this clone: Other DNA variants within this sample encode the same CDR3. The gene calls are TRBV29-1 and TRBJ1-2, with TRBD1 identical over 9 bases. Germline V gene lookup returns CDR1 SQVTM and CDR2 ANQGSEA. After removal of 4 bases from V and 6 bases from J, the junction contained 0 bases not matched to a gene. This CDR3 is built from 11 residues. As DNA, the CDR3 is TGCAGCGTTGGACAGGGGGATGGCTACACCTTC. Translated, it gives CSVGQGDGYTF.

The chain has TRBV14 and TRBJ1-1; TRBD1 is a possible D gene (5 bases). The germline gives CDR1 SGHDN, CDR2 FVKESK. This CDR3 contains 14 residues. The V end lost 5 bases, the J end lost 5 bases, and 15 bases lay between the germline ends. CDR3: CASSEVRGGTEAFF. CDR3 DNA sequence: TGTGCCAGCAGCGAAGTAAGGGGTGGGACTGAAGCTTTCTTT.

The chain links TRBV5-1 to TRBJ2-3; 10 bases agree with TRBD2. The CDR3 is 16 amino acids. The ends lost 4 bases at V and 0 bases at J; junction bases unmatched: 5. Germline V lookup: CDR1 SGHRS, CDR2 YFSETQ. Here the CDR3 reads CASSPTSGVSTDTQYF. CDR3 nucleotides: TGCGCCAGCAGCCCCACTAGCGGGGTTAGCACAGATACGCAGTATTTT.

J is TRBJ2-3 and V is TRBV4-2; 7 nucleotides agree with TRBD1. The V gene end was trimmed by 0 bases and the J gene end by 1 base; junction bases not matched to a gene: 1. Germline V gene lookup returns CDR1 LGHNA and CDR2 YNFKEQ. The CDR3 covers 15 residues. The chain's CDR3 is CASSQETGRTDTQYF. For the CDR3, the DNA is TGTGCCAGCAGCCAAGAGACAGGGCGCACAGATACGCAGTATTTT.

CDR3 loop: CASSRRVGAYGYTF. The CDR3 DNA reads TGTGCCAGCAGCCGCAGGGTGGGTGCTTATGGCTACACCTTC. The V gene is TRBV3-1 (or the pseudogene TRBV3-2), the J gene TRBJ1-2; possibly TRBD1 for D (5 bases). V lost 4 bases and J 5 bases, leaving 14 bases between the germline ends. The germline gives CDR1 LGHDT, CDR2 YNNKEL (reference sequence). The CDR3 spans 14 residues.

This chain joins TRBV7-2 and TRBJ1-6; 7 bases are a match to TRBD1. V lost 0 bases and J lost 0; bases outside the gene matches: 5. The length of the CDR3 is 18 residues. In germline, CDR1 is SGHTA, CDR2 FQGNSA. The CDR3 DNA reads as TGTGCCAGCAGCTTAGCGACAGGGCCTAGCTCCTATAATTCACCCCTCCACTTT. It encodes CASSLATGPSSYNSPLHF.

This clone is a singleton in its sample. The chain combines TRBV7-2 with TRBJ2-7, with 7 bases matching TRBD1. The CDR3 is 15 amino acids. The germline V gene has CDR1 SGHTA and CDR2 FQGNSA. Trimming at V came to 4 bases and at J to 1 base, leaving 7 bases not matched to a gene. CDR3 loop: CASSSTGMSSYEQYF. CDR3 in DNA: TGTGCCAGCAGCTCGACAGGGATGAGTTCCTACGAGCAGTACTTC. Supplemented by reference TRBV7-2 and TRBJ2-7, the full variable domain reads GAGVSQSPSNKVTEKGKDVELRCDPISGHTALYWYRQSLGQGLEFLIYFQGNSAPDKSGLPSDRFSAERTGGSVSTLTIQRTQQEDSAVYLCASSSTGMSSYEQYFGPGTRLTVT.

There are a few counts of this clone. This chain connects TRBV12-3 or TRBV12-4 to TRBJ2-1, with D tentatively TRBD2 (5 bases). This CDR3 spans 13 amino acids. Trimming took off 8 bases at V and 4 bases at J, with 12 bases between the two ends. The CDR3 DNA sequence: TGTGCCAGCGGGCGGGTAGGGTACAATGAGCAGTTCTTC. Protein product: CASGRVGYNEQFF.

V is TRBV7-2 and J is TRBJ1-6; D uncertain. The CDR3 is 13 residues long. Germline lookup yields CDR1 SGHTA and CDR2 FQGNSA. The V and J ends lost 2 bases and 7 bases respectively, with 6 bases between them. The CDR3 here is CASSLYSNSPLHF. The CDR3 coding sequence is TGTGCCAGCAGCTTATATTCCAATTCACCCCTCCACTTT. Full variable domain (missing parts from reference TRBV7-2 and TRBJ1-6): GAGVSQSPSNKVTEKGKDVELRCDPISGHTALYWYRQSLGQGLEFLIYFQGNSAPDKSGLPSDRFSAERTGGSVSTLTIQRTQQEDSAVYLCASSLYSNSPLHFGNGTRLTVT.

The chain uses TRBV5-1 and TRBJ2-3; tentative D call: TRBD1 (5 bases). Trimming left V 0 bases short and J 5 bases short, with 13 bases between. There are 15 residues in the CDR3. CDR1 SGHRS and CDR2 YFSETQ come from the germline V gene. The CDR3 here is CASSLGLGDLDTQYF. The CDR3 nucleotides read TGCGCCAGCAGCTTGGGGTTAGGGGATTTAGATACGCAGTATTTT.

The chain couples TRBV5-1 to TRBJ1-3; D is unclear. V lost 0 bases to trimming and J lost 0 bases, with 7 bases between them. The CDR3 sequence is 15 residues long. From germline, CDR1 is SGHRS and CDR2 YFSETQ. The CDR3 nucleotides read TGCGCCAGCAGCTTGGATCCGAGCTCTGGAAACACCATATATTTT. Its protein product is CASSLDPSSGNTIYF.

The V gene is TRBV10-1, the J gene TRBJ2-1; no clear D gene. The CDR3 consists of 12 residues. V lost 4 bases to trimming and J lost 8 bases, with 9 bases between them. Germline assignment: CDR1 WNHNN and CDR2 SYGVQD (reference sequence). DNA of the CDR3: TGCGCCAGCAGTGTAGGAAGCGATGAGCAGTTCTTC. Residues: CASSVGSDEQFF.